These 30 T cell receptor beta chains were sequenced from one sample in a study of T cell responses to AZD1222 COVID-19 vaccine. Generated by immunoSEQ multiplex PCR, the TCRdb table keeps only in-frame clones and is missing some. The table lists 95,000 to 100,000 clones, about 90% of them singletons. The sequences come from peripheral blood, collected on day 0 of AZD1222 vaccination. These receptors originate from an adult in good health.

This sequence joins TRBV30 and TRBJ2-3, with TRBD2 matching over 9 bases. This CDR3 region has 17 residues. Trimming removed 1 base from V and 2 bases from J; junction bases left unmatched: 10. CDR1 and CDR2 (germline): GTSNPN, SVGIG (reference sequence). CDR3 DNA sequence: TGTGCCTGGAGTGCAAACCTCCTAGCGGGATACACAGATACGCAGTATTTT. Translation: CAWSANLLAGYTDTQYF.

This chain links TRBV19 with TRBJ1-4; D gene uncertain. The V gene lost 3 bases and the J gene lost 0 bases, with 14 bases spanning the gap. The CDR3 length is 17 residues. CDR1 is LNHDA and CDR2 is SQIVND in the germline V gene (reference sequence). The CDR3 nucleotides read TGTGCCAGTAGTATGGCCGAAGATCAAGCAACTAATGAAAAACTGTTTTTT. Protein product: CASSMAEDQATNEKLFF.

CDR3: CASSVAGGREKLFF. The DNA for the CDR3 is TGTGCCAGCAGCGTAGCTGGGGGTCGTGAAAAACTGTTTTTT. The J gene is TRBJ1-4, the V gene TRBV9, with D maybe TRBD1 (5 bases). The CDR3 loop spans 14 amino acids. The germline V and J ends were trimmed by 0 bases and 7 bases, with 10 bases remaining between them. Germline V gene data show CDR1 as SGDLS and CDR2 as YYNGEE.

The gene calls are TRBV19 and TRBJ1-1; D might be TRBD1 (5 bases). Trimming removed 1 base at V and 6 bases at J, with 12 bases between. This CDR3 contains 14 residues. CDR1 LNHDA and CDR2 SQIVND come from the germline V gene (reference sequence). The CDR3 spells CASSIGGNRPEAFF. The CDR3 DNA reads TGTGCCAGTAGTATAGGTGGGAACAGGCCTGAAGCTTTCTTT.

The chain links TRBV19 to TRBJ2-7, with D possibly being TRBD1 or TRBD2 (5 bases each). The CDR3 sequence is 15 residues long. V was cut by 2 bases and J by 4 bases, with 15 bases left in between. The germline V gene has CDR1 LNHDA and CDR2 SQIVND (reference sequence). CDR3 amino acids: CASSILGTGSYEQYF. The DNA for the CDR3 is TGTGCCAGTAGTATACTCGGGACGGGTAGTTACGAGCAGTACTTC.

CDR3: CAISLGPSSGNTIYF. The DNA of the CDR3 is TGTGCCATCAGCCTGGGGCCGAGCTCTGGAAACACCATATATTTT. This sequence joins TRBV19 and TRBJ1-3, with D tentatively TRBD1 (5 bases). V was cut by 10 bases and J by 0 bases, with 16 bases left in between. CDR1 and CDR2 (germline): LNHDA, SQIVND (reference sequence). CDR3 length: 15 amino acids.

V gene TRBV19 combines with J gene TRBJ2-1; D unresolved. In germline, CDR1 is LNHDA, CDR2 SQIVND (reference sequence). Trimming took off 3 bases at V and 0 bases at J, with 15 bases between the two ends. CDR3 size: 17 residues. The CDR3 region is CASSIIWKGSSYNEQFF. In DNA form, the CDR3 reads TGTGCCAGTAGTATCATATGGAAGGGAAGCTCCTACAATGAGCAGTTCTTC.

The CDR3 DNA reads as TGTGCCAGCAGCTTAGCGGGAGTGGGACTCGACTATGGCTACACCTTC. Residues: CASSLAGVGLDYGYTF. This chain links TRBV7-6 with TRBJ1-2; maybe TRBD1 (5 bases). The CDR3 has 16 residues. Germline V gene sequence: CDR1 SGHVS, CDR2 FNYEAQ. The V end lost 0 bases, the J end lost 3 bases, and 14 bases lay between the germline ends.

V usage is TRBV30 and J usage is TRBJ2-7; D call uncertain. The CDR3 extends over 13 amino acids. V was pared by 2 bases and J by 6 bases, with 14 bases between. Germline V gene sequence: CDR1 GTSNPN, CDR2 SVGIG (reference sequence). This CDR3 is CAWSYGVAVEQYF. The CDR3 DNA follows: TGTGCCTGGAGTTACGGAGTAGCCGTCGAGCAGTACTTC.

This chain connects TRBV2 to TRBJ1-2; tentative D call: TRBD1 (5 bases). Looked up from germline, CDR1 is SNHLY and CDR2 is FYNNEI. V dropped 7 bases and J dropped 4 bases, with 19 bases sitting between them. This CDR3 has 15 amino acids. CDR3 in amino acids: CASTDAVGGSYGYTF. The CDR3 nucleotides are TGTGCCAGCACTGACGCGGTGGGGGGAAGCTATGGCTACACCTTC.

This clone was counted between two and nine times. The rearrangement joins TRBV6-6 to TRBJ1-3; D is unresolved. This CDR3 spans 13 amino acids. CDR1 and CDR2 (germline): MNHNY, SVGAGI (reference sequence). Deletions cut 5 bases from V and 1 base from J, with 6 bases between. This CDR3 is CASSRESGNTIYF. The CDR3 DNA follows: TGTGCCAGCAGTAGGGAGTCTGGAAACACCATATATTTT.

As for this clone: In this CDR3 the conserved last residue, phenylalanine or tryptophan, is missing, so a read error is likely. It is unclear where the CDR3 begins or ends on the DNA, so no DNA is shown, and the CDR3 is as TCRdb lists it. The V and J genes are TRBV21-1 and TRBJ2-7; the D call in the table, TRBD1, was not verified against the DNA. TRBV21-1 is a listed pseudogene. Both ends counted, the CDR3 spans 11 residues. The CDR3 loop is CASPKGDPGGL.

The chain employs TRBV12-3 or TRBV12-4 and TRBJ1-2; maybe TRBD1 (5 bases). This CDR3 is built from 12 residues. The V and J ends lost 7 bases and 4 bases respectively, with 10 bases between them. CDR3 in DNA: TGTGCCAGCAACGGGGACGTCTATGGCTACACCTTC. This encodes CASNGDVYGYTF.

The CDR3, as DNA: TGTGCCAGCAGCCCCGCGGAGATATGGACAGATACGCAGTATTTT. Its translation is CASSPAEIWTDTQYF. The rearrangement joins TRBV7-3 to TRBJ2-3; D call uncertain. Germline lookup yields CDR1 SGHTA and CDR2 FQGTGA. This CDR3 has 15 amino acids. V shed 5 bases and J shed 3 bases, with 15 bases lying between them.

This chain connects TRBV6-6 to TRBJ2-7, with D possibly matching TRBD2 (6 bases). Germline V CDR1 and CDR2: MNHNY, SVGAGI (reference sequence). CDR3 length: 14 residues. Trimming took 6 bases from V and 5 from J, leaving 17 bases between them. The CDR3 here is CASRIGTLAHEQYF. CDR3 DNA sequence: TGTGCCAGCAGAATCGGGACTTTGGCCCACGAGCAGTACTTC.

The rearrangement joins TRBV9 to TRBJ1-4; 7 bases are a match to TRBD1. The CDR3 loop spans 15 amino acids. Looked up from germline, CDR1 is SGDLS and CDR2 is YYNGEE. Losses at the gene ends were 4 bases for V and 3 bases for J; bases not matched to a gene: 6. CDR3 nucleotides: TGTGCCAGCAGCATCACAGGGGTCGCTAATGAAAAACTGTTTTTT. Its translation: CASSITGVANEKLFF.

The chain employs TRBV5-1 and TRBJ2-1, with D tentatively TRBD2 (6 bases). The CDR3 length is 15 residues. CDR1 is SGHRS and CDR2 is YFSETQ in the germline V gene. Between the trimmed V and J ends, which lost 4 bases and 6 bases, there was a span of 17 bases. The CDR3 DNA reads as TGCGCCAGCAGCCCGGGACTCCCTGCGGGCAATGAGCAGTTCTTC. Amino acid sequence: CASSPGLPAGNEQFF.

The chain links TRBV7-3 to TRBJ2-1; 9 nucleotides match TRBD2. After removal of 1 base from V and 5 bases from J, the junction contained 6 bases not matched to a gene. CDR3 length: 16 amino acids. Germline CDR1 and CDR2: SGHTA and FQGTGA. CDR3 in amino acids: CASSLRATSGNNEQFF. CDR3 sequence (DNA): TGTGCCAGCAGCTTAAGGGCGACTAGCGGAAACAATGAGCAGTTCTTC.

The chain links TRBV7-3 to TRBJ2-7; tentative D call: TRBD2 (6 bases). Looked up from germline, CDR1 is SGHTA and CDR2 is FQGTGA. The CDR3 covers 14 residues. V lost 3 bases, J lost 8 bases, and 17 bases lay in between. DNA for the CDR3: TGTGCCAGCAGCTTCCGCCGGGACTCATCCAAGCAGTACTTC. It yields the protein CASSFRRDSSKQYF.

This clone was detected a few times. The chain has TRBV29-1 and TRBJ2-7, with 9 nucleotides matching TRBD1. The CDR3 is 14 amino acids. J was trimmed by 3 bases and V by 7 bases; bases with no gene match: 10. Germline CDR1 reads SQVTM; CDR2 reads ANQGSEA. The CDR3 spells CSAMQRDRVYEQYF. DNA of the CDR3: TGCAGCGCAATGCAAAGGGACAGGGTCTACGAGCAGTACTTC.

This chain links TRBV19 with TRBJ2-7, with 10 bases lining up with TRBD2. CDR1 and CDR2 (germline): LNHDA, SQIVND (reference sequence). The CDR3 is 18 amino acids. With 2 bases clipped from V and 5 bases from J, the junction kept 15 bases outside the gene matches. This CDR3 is CASSIKGVSSGSSHEQYF. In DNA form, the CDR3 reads TGTGCCAGTAGTATAAAGGGAGTCTCTAGCGGGAGTTCCCACGAGCAGTACTTC.

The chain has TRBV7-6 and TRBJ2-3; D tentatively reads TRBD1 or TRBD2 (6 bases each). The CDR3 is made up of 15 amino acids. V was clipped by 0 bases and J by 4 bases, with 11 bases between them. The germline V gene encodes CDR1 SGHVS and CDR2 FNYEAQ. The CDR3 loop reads CASSLASGAPDTQYF. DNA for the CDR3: TGTGCCAGCAGCTTAGCGTCGGGGGCCCCAGATACGCAGTATTTT.

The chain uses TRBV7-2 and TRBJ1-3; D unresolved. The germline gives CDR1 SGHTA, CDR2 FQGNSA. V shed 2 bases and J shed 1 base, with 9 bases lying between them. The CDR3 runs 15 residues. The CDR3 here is CASSLPPQSGNTIYF. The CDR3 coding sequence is TGTGCCAGCAGCTTACCCCCCCAATCTGGAAACACCATATATTTT.

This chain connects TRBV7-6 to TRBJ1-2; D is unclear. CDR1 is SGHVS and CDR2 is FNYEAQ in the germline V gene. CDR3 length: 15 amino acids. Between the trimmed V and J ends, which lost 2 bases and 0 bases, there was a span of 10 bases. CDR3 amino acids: CASSLRPATNYGYTF. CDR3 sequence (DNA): TGTGCCAGCAGCTTAAGGCCCGCAACTAACTATGGCTACACCTTC.

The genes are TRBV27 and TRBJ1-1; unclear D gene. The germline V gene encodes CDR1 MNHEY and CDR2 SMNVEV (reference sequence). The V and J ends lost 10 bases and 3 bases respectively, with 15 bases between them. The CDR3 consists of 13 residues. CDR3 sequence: CATSGDEDTEAFF. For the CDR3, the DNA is TGTGCCACGAGCGGGGATGAGGACACTGAAGCTTTCTTT.

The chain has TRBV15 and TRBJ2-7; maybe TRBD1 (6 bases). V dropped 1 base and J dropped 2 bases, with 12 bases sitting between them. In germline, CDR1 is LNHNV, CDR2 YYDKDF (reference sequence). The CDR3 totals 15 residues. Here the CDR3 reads CATSRAGTRTYEQYF. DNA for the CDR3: TGTGCCACCAGCAGAGCCGGGACAAGGACCTACGAGCAGTACTTC.

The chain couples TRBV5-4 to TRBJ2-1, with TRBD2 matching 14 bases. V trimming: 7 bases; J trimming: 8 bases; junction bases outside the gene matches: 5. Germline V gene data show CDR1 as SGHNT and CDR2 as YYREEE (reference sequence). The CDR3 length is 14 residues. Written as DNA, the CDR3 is TGTGCCAGCGGACTAGCGGGAGGCTCCGATGAGCAGTTCTTC. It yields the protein CASGLAGGSDEQFF. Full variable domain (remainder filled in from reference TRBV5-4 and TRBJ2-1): ETGVTQSPTHLIKTRGQQVTLRCSSQSGHNTVSWYQQALGQGPQFIFQYYREEENGRGNFPPRFSGLQFPNYSSELNVNALELDDSALYLCASGLAGGSDEQFFGPGTRLTVL.

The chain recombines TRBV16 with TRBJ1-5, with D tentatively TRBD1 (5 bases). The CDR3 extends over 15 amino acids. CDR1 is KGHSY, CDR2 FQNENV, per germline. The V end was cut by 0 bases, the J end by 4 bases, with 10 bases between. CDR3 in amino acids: CASSQSARGNQPQHF. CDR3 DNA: TGTGCCAGCAGCCAATCGGCAAGGGGTAATCAGCCCCAGCATTTT.

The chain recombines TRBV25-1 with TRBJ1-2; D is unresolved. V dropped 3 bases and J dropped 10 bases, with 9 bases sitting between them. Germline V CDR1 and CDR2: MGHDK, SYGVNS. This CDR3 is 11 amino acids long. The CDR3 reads CASSENTDYTF. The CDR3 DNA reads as TGTGCCAGCAGTGAGAACACCGACTACACCTTC.

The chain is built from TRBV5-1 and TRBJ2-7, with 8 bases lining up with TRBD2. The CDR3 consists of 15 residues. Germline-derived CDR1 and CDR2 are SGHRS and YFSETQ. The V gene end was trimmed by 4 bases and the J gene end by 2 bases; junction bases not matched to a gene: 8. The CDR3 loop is CASSVEAGETYEQYF. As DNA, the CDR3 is TGCGCCAGCAGCGTTGAAGCGGGAGAAACCTACGAGCAGTACTTC.